Sequencing of this T cell receptor (beta chain) was carried out in a study of cytomegalovirus exposure and HLA in healthy donors. Findings and limits, study-wide: Segments of the TCR beta V type were, in most cases, productive about 87% or about 30% of the time in an earlier analysis. TCR sequences were mostly rare, though some public TCRs occurred in many donors.

As for this clone: Its cognate antigen is unknown.

The germline V gene has CDR1 SGHAT and CDR2 FQNNGV. There are 10 residues in the CDR3. The V and J ends lost 3 bases and 6 bases respectively, with 3 bases between them. Primers included in the PCR were 60 Vbeta and 13 Jbeta primers. TCRdb's table, derived via immunoSEQ multiplex PCR, lists solely in-frame clones and lacks some. Of fewer than 200,000 clones listed, roughly 84% are singletons. Sequences were obtained from PBMCs. The TCR originated in a man aged 25-45 years in good health and CMV-seronegative. V and J are TRBV11-2 and TRBJ2-7; D is unresolved. Here the CDR3 reads CASSFSEQYF. CDR3 bases: TGTGCCAGCAGCTTCTCCGAGCAGTACTTC.